This is a list of T cell receptor beta chains from one sample in a study of graft-versus-host responses after intestinal transplantation. No antigens are known for them. Sequencing used immunoSEQ multiplex PCR; TCRdb keeps in-frame clones, though not all of them. The data show over 100,000 clones, approximately 92% seen once. The sequenced sample was unstimulated CD4+ T cells sorted from spleen or lymph node cells, obtained before intestinal transplant. Every receptor here comes from a human donor who received an intestinal transplant. Each CDR3 is given with its conserved first and last residue. Fields, in order: J gene, V gene, clone size, D gene, CDR3 DNA, CDR3 protein. D genes are given only for firm matches. Size tells how often a clone was seen (once, few, many) or the class of an expanded clone, and some rows leave it out.

J: TRBJ1-1; V: TRBV6-5; size: .; D: .; DNA: TGTGCCAGCAGTTACTCAGATAGGGGGAGCTTTCAAGCTTTCTTT; CDR3: CASSYSDRGSFQAFF
J: TRBJ1-5; V: TRBV30; size: .; D: TRBD1; DNA: TGTGCCTGGACCCCACCAGGGGGTAAGGTGCAGCCCCAGCATTTT; CDR3: CAWTPPGGKVQPQHF
J: TRBJ2-1; V: TRBV7-3; size: .; D: .; DNA: TGTGCCAGCAGCTCCCAAGGGGGGCTTTACAATGAGCAGTTCTTC; CDR3: CASSSQGGLYNEQFF
J: TRBJ1-5; V: TRBV30; size: .; D: .; DNA: TGTGCCTGGAGTGCCCAGGGAGCTCAGCCCCAGCATTTT; CDR3: CAWSAQGAQPQHF
J: TRBJ1-2; V: TRBV9; size: once; D: .; DNA: TGTGCCAGCAGCCCCCGGGCCTCGGGGGGCTATGGCTACACCTTC; CDR3: CASSPRASGGYGYTF
J: TRBJ2-1; V: TRBV29-1; size: .; D: TRBD2; DNA: TGCAGCGCCAAAAGGGTAGCGGGACCCGGTGATGAGCAGTTCTTC; CDR3: CSAKRVAGPGDEQFF
J: TRBJ1-1; V: TRBV2; size: .; D: .; DNA: TGTGCCAGCCTTTACCAGGAGAGAACTGAAGCTTTCTTT; CDR3: CASLYQERTEAFF
J: TRBJ1-4; V: TRBV30; size: .; D: .; DNA: TGTGCCTGGAGTGTAGGCGGAGCAACTAATGAAAAACTGTTTTTT; CDR3: CAWSVGGATNEKLFF
J: TRBJ1-4; V: TRBV18; size: .; D: .; DNA: TGTGCCAGCTCCCTCCTCGAGGAAAAACTGTTTTTT; CDR3: CASSLLEEKLFF
J: TRBJ2-3; V: TRBV19; size: few; D: TRBD2; DNA: TGTGCCAGGAAACTAGCGGGGAGCACAGATACGCAGTATTTT; CDR3: CARKLAGSTDTQYF
J: TRBJ2-7; V: TRBV11-2; size: .; D: TRBD1; DNA: TGTGCCAGCAGCTTACTAGGGGGCCAGACCTACGAGCAGTACTTC; CDR3: CASSLLGGQTYEQYF
J: TRBJ2-7; V: TRBV28; size: .; D: .; DNA: TGTGCCAGCAGCATCCCGGACAGCCGCTACGAGCAGTACTTC; CDR3: CASSIPDSRYEQYF
J: TRBJ2-7; V: TRBV5-6; size: .; D: .; DNA: TGTGCCAGCAGCTTTCTCGGGAAGGGTCTCGAGCAGTACTTC; CDR3: CASSFLGKGLEQYF
J: TRBJ1-2; V: TRBV5-1; size: .; D: .; DNA: TGCGCCAGCAGCCCTTACAGGGAGGAAGGCTACACCTTC; CDR3: CASSPYREEGYTF
J: TRBJ1-4; V: TRBV18; size: .; D: .; DNA: TGTGCCAGCTCACCGGCATCGAGAGCAACTAATGAAAAACTGTTTTTT; CDR3: CASSPASRATNEKLFF
J: TRBJ2-3; V: TRBV20-1; size: .; D: .; DNA: TGCAGTGCTAGTATGAGAGATACGCAGTATTTT; CDR3: CSASMRDTQYF
J: TRBJ1-5; V: TRBV7-9; size: .; D: .; DNA: TGTGCCAGCAGCTCCGGGGGGCACGGTCAGCCCCAGCATTTT; CDR3: CASSSGGHGQPQHF
J: TRBJ1-2; V: TRBV5-6; size: once; D: .; DNA: TGTGCCAGCAGCCCGACGGACCGACCCTATGGCTACACCTTC; CDR3: CASSPTDRPYGYTF
J: TRBJ2-2; V: TRBV11-2; size: .; D: .; DNA: TGTGCCAGCAGCCTTCCTGAGGGTGTTTCGAACACCGGGGAGCTGTTTTTT; CDR3: CASSLPEGVSNTGELFF
J: TRBJ2-7; V: TRBV6-5; size: .; D: .; DNA: TGTGCCAGCAGGGGGGGGGCCGGTGTCTACGAGCAGTACTTC; CDR3: CASRGGAGVYEQYF
J: TRBJ2-7; V: TRBV6-5; size: .; D: .; DNA: TGTGCCAGCAGTTACGCCCGGGACAACTACGAGCAGTACTTC; CDR3: CASSYARDNYEQYF
J: TRBJ2-7; V: TRBV5-1; size: .; D: .; DNA: TGCGCCAGCAGGTCTGGAAACTACGAGCAGTACTTC; CDR3: CASRSGNYEQYF
J: TRBJ1-2; V: TRBV6-5; size: .; D: .; DNA: TGTGCCAGCAGTCCGGGACCTAACTATGGCTACACCTTC; CDR3: CASSPGPNYGYTF
J: TRBJ2-7; V: TRBV6-1; size: .; D: .; DNA: TGTGCCAGCGGGGGGATGTCCTCCCCCACCGGCGAGCAGTACTTC; CDR3: CASGGMSSPTGEQYF
J: TRBJ2-7; V: TRBV25-1; size: .; D: .; DNA: TGTGCCAGCAGTGAATATATGACGACAGCTGGGAACGAGCAGTACTTC; CDR3: CASSEYMTTAGNEQYF
J: TRBJ2-5; V: TRBV27; size: .; D: .; DNA: TGTGCCAGCAGCCAAAACCAAGAGACCCAGTACTTC; CDR3: CASSQNQETQYF
J: TRBJ2-1; V: TRBV5-1; size: .; D: TRBD2; DNA: TGCGCCAGCAGCTCCCTCCCCCCTAGCGGGAGTCCGAAAGAGCAGTTCTTC; CDR3: CASSSLPPSGSPKEQFF
J: TRBJ1-4; V: TRBV19; size: .; D: TRBD1; DNA: TGTGCCAGTAGTATAAGGGGGCGGGCAACTAATGAAAAACTGTTTTTT; CDR3: CASSIRGRATNEKLFF
J: TRBJ2-1; V: TRBV18; size: .; D: .; DNA: TGTGCCAGCTCAATTTCAAGGGGGAGGTCTGGTGAGCAGTTCTTC; CDR3: CASSISRGRSGEQFF
J: TRBJ2-3; V: TRBV9; size: .; D: .; DNA: TGTGCCAGCAGCGGACGGGAGTACACAGATACGCAGTATTTT; CDR3: CASSGREYTDTQYF
J: TRBJ2-1; V: TRBV19; size: .; D: .; DNA: TGTGCCAGTAGTATCAGGTCTCTACAGTTCTTC; CDR3: CASSIRSLQFF
J: TRBJ1-1; V: TRBV28; size: .; D: .; DNA: TGTGCCAGCAGTTGGGGCGGACCCATGAACACTGAAGCTTTCTTT; CDR3: CASSWGGPMNTEAFF